The present T cell receptor (beta chain) was sequenced within a study of OX40 agonist ivuxolimab in advanced cancers. With respect to the entire study: Ivuxolimab, which targeted the costimulatory receptor OX40 (CD134), was an agonistic, fully human IgG2 monoclonal antibody. Three dose-escalation patients achieved partial responses, one with hepatocellular carcinoma and two with cutaneous melanoma. Prior anti-PD-1, anti-PD-L1 or anti-CTLA-4 therapy was permitted, and checkpoint inhibitors had been received by less than 45% of dose-escalation patients. The paper describes the monotherapy dose-escalation part (N of about 47 patients) of the phase I trial of ivuxolimab. Peripheral TCRbeta sequencing was intended to test whether TCR sequence diversity was altered and clonal T-cell expansion was caused by ivuxolimab. Intravenous ivuxolimab was administered to patients every 2 weeks at six dose levels: 0.01, 0.1, 0.3, 1.5, 3 and 10 mg/kg. In the dose-escalation cohort, approximately 82% of patients were male, and the mean age was roughly 60 years, with a range of about 20 to 79. Of the approximately 50 patients in dose escalation, some 19 had hepatocellular carcinoma, about 15 had melanoma, 9 had renal cell carcinoma and 9 had head and neck cancer.

Patients with autoimmune disease history or receiving systemic immunosuppression were excluded from the trial. In every dose cohort, peripheral blood was drawn for TCR sequencing at baseline, cycle 4 day 1, and cycle 7 day 1. Samples came from an open-label, multicenter, first-in-human phase I dose-escalation trial of ivuxolimab. Adults with locally advanced or metastatic melanoma, renal cell carcinoma, hepatocellular carcinoma or head and neck squamous cell carcinoma were enrolled in the trial. Before TCR sequencing, CD4+ T cells and CD8+ T cells from peripheral blood were sorted into separate populations. The CDR3 contains 15 residues, cysteine and phenylalanine counted. The entry retains the CDR3 DNA only, 45 bases that are in frame from base 1. CDR1 and CDR2 are drawn from the germline V gene: SGHTA, FQGTGA. Trimming removed 2 bases from V and 6 bases from J; the gene matches leave 4 bases unexplained.

For sequencing of the TCRbeta CDR3 region, genomic DNA was extracted from the sorted cells. TCRbeta CDR3 regions were sequenced using the immunoSEQ Assay. TCRdb provides this immuneACCESS table in a form limited to in-frame rearrangements. Some clones are lacking; in checked studies, under half of them reflect an unresolved V gene, and why the rest are absent is not known. The sample yields some 60,000 clones; 75% to 95% were counted once. 13% to 15% of the sample rests with the top ten. A note on this clone: There is no known antigen for this receptor. Per-nucleotide qualities are absent, and no much larger clonotype sits a single base away.

Results the study describes overall, beyond this receptor: Low levels of normalized T-cell clonal expansion were also shown by some nonresponding patients. The antigen specificity of the peripheral T cells that underwent clonal expansion was not determined. After ivuxolimab, CD8+ T cells had more expanded clones than CD4+ T cells on average. Clonal expansion of both CD4+ and CD8+ blood T cells was observed from baseline to week 6 at doses 0.1 to 3.0 mg/kg. Partial responders in the 0.1-3.0 mg/kg groups had among the lowest normalized peripheral clonal expansion, especially among CD8+ T cells.

The receptor was isolated from an adult with an advanced solid tumor such as melanoma, head and neck, liver or kidney cancer. The rearrangement joined TRBV7-3 to TRBJ2-2; 9 middle bases align to TRBD2. The sample here was CD4+ or CD8+ T cells sorted from blood, taken in a trial of the OX40 agonist ivuxolimab. The CDR3 loop reads CASSLRLAGAGELFF. Here is the DNA: TGTGCCAGCAGCTTACGGTTAGCGGGAGCCGGGGAGCTGTTTTTT.